This is a list of T cell receptor beta chains from one sample in a study of response to subunit inactivated influenza vaccine. TCRdb analysed the RT-PCR reads with MiXCR anew, one entry per CDR3 protein. Altogether 550,000 to 600,000 distinct CDR3 sequences are present, 10% to 15% being singletons, with the ten largest covering 10%. The sequences come from PBMCs from blood, collected on the day of vaccination. All receptors derive from a man aged 50 to 60 who received an inactivated influenza vaccine. Both conserved end residues are part of each CDR3. Each record gives: J gene, V gene, D gene, clone size, CDR3 DNA, CDR3 protein. D genes are given only for firm matches. Only some rows state a clone size, as once, few, many or a class for expanded clones.

TRBJ1-2,TRBV29-1,TRBD1,-,TGCAGCGTTCTACCTGAGGGACAGGGCACCTTC,CSVLPEGQGTF
TRBJ1-2,TRBV20-1,TRBD1,many,TGCAGTGCTAGTCAGGGGGACTATGGCTACACCTTC,CSASQGDYGYTF
TRBJ2-3,TRBV7-9,-,few,TGTGCCAGCAGCCCAAGACAGGTTGCCACAGATACGCAGTATTTT,CASSPRQVATDTQYF
TRBJ1-4,TRBV28,-,-,TGTGCCAGCAGTTTAGCGACAGGCCGAGGAAGGCTGTTTTTT,CASSLATGRGRLFF
TRBJ2-1,TRBV11-2,-,many,TGTGCCAGCAGCTTAACCCCTGGGGGGAACAATGAGCAGTTCTTC,CASSLTPGGNNEQFF
TRBJ2-2,TRBV15,-,-,TGTGCCACCAGCAGAGAGACAGGTTCCACCGGGGAGCTGTTTTTT,CATSRETGSTGELFF
TRBJ2-7,TRBV29-1,-,many,TGCAGCGTTGAAGGTCTTTATAATGAAGAGCAGTACTTC,CSVEGLYNEEQYF
TRBJ2-5,TRBV7-2,-,-,TGTGCCAGCAGCTTCCAGGCCAGCGTGACGGAGACCCAGTACTTC,CASSFQASVTETQYF
TRBJ2-5,TRBV24-1,-,-,TGTGCCACCAGTGACCCCTCGGGCGGAGAGTACCAAGAGACCCAGTACTTC,CATSDPSGGEYQETQYF
TRBJ2-1,TRBV29-1,TRBD2,-,TGCAGCGTTGACACTAGCGGGGTGTACAATGAGCAGTTCTTC,CSVDTSGVYNEQFF
TRBJ2-4,TRBV18,-,few,TGTGCCAGCTCACCTTCGGTAGCAGGGGATAACATTCAGTACTTC,CASSPSVAGDNIQYF
TRBJ1-2,TRBV18,-,-,TGTGCCAGCTCAACAACAGGGAGCGGCTACACCTTC,CASSTTGSGYTF
TRBJ2-3,TRBV10-3,TRBD2,-,TGTGCCATCAGTGAGAGGTCAGCGGGGGAGAATACGCAGTATTTT,CAISERSAGENTQYF
TRBJ1-6,TRBV7-2,-,-,TGTGCCAGCAGCTTAGAGTGGTTTAATTCACCCCTCCACTTT,CASSLEWFNSPLHF
TRBJ2-1,TRBV20-1,-,few,TGCAGTGCTAGTCCAGGGGTCATCGGGGTTTCCTACAATGAGCAGTTCTTC,CSASPGVIGVSYNEQFF
TRBJ2-4,TRBV19,TRBD1,-,TGTGCCAGTAGTATAAGGGGACAGTTAGCCAAAAACATTCAGTACTTC,CASSIRGQLAKNIQYF